The 9 T cell receptor beta chains below come from one sample, sequenced in a study of CD8+CD57+ T cells in acquired aplastic anemia. Genomic DNA, the template, was used for profiling of the TCR beta VDJ and CDR3. TCRdb reprocessed the reads via MiXCR and lists one record per CDR3 protein. The sample has approximately 65,000 distinct CDR3 sequences, less than 65% seen once. The specimen sequenced was sorted CD4+, CD8+, or CD8+CD57+ T cells (not recorded which) from PBMCs. Every receptor here comes from a human donor in good health, serving as a control.

This clonotype has ten or more counts. This chain joins TRBV30 and TRBJ2-3; D is unresolved. Trimming cost V 2 bases and J 7 bases, with 13 bases left between them. Germline CDR1 is GTSNPN and CDR2 is SVGIG (reference sequence). This CDR3 region has 13 residues. The chain's CDR3 is CAWSRGPRYTQYF. CDR3 DNA: TGTGCCTGGAGTCGAGGACCTCGTTATACGCAGTATTTT.

The table lists this clonotype with a count of one. The chain couples TRBV10-3 to TRBJ2-7; 9 bases line up with TRBD1. V lost 3 bases, J lost 6 bases, and 15 bases stayed unmatched. Germline V gene data show CDR1 as ENHRY and CDR2 as SYGVKD. The CDR3 runs 17 residues. CDR3 protein: CAISDGGQGMNPPEQYF. The CDR3 nucleotides are TGTGCCATCAGTGACGGGGGACAGGGTATGAACCCTCCCGAGCAGTACTTC.

The J gene is TRBJ2-5, the V gene TRBV10-2, with D perhaps TRBD2 (5 bases). Germline V gene data show CDR1 as WSHSY and CDR2 as SAAADI. V shed 0 bases and J shed 0 bases, with 8 bases lying between them. The CDR3 runs 15 residues. This chain's CDR3 is CASSESERDQETQYF. The CDR3 DNA reads as TGCGCCAGCAGTGAGTCGGAGAGGGACCAAGAGACCCAGTACTTC.

Note on this clonotype: Germline is not matched at one junction end, which may reflect a read error. The chain carries TRBV4-2 and TRBJ1-4; 8 positions agree with TRBD1. Per the germline V gene, CDR1 is LGHNA and CDR2 is YNFKEQ. The CDR3 is 16 residues long. The CDR3 loop reads CASRQGQVRTNEKLSF. DNA for the CDR3: TGTGCCAGCCGCCAGGGACAGGTTCGCACTAATGAAAAACTGTCTTTT.

In this sample, this clonotype turned up once. J is TRBJ2-2 and V is TRBV4-2; 14 bases align to TRBD2. Germline CDR1 LGHNA, CDR2 YNFKEQ. This CDR3 is built from 18 residues. The junction had 4 bases not matched to a gene; V was cut back by 2 bases and J by 2 bases. DNA of the CDR3: TGTGCCAGCAGCCAACCGGGACTAGCGGGAGTTAACACCGGGGAGCTGTTTTTT. Translation gives CASSQPGLAGVNTGELFF.

V and J are TRBV10-2 and TRBJ2-7, with 8 positions matching TRBD2. Germline CDR1 is WSHSY and CDR2 is SAAADI. CDR3 size: 12 residues. Unmatched junction bases numbered 1, after V lost 6 bases and J lost 3 bases. The CDR3 reads CASRLADYEQYF. CDR3 nucleotide sequence: TGCGCCAGCAGACTAGCGGACTACGAGCAGTACTTC.

This clonotype was seen once. The CDR3 region is CASSASIYGYTF. The CDR3 DNA reads as TGTGCCAGCAGCGCCAGCATCTATGGCTACACCTTC. The V gene is TRBV25-1, the J gene TRBJ1-2; D ambiguous. Trimming left V 6 bases short and J 4 bases short, with 9 bases between. The CDR3 totals 12 residues. The germline V gene has CDR1 MGHDK and CDR2 SYGVNS.

This chain links TRBV19 with TRBJ1-6; tentative D call: TRBD1 (6 bases). Trimming removed 7 bases at V and 3 bases at J, with 13 bases between. The CDR3 runs 15 residues. Looked up from germline, CDR1 is LNHDA and CDR2 is SQIVND (reference sequence). The CDR3 region has the DNA TGTGCCAGTAATCCTCCGGGACACTATAATTCACCCCTCCACTTT. As protein: CASNPPGHYNSPLHF. Drawing the rest from reference TRBV19 and TRBJ1-6, the complete variable domain is DGGITQSPKYLFRKEGQNVTLSCEQNLNHDAMYWYRQDPGQGLRLIYYSQIVNDFQKGDIAEGYSVSREKKESFPLTVTSAQKNPTAFYLCASNPPGHYNSPLHFGNGTRLTVT.

This clonotype was recorded at least ten times. V usage is TRBV3-1 and J usage is TRBJ1-3; tentatively, D is TRBD1 (5 bases). Trimming cost V 0 bases and J 1 base, with 10 bases left between them. Germline V gene sequence: CDR1 LGHDT, CDR2 YNNKEL (reference sequence). The CDR3 spans 16 residues. CDR3 residues: CASSQDGGISGNTIYF. The CDR3 nucleotides read TGTGCCAGCAGCCAAGACGGGGGGATTTCTGGAAACACCATATATTTT.